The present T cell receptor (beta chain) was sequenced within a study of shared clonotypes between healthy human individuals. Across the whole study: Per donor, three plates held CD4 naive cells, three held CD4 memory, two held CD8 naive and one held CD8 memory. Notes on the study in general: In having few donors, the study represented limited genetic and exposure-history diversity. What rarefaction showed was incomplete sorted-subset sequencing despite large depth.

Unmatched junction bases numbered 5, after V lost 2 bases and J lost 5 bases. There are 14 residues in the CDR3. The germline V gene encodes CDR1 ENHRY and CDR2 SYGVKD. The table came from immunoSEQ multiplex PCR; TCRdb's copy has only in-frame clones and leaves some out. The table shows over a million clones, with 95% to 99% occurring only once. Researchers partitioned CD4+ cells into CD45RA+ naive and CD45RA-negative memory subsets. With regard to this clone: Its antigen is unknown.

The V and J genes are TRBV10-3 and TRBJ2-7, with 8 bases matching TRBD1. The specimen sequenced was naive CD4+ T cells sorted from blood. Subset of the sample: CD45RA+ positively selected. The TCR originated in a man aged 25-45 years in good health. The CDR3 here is CAISEQTGDHEQYF. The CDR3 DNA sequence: TGTGCCATCAGTGAGCAGACAGGGGACCACGAGCAGTACTTC.